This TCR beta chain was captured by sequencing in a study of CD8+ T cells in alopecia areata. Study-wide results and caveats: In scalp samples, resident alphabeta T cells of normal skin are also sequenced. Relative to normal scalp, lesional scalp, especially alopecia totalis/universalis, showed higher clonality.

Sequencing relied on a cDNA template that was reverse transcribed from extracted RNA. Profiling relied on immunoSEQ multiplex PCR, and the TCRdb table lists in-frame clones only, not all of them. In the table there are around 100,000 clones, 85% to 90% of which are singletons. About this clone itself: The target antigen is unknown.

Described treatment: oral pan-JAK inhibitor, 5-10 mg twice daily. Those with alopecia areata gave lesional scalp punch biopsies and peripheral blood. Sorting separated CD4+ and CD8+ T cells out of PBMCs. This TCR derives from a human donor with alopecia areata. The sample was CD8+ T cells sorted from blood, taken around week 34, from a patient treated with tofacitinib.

The chain's CDR3 is CASSLMSEKNEKLFF. CDR3 coding DNA: TGTGCCAGCAGCTTGATGTCTGAGAAAAATGAAAAACTGTTTTTT. The chain uses TRBV5-4 and TRBJ1-4; D remains ambiguous. CDR1 SGHNT and CDR2 YYREEE come from the germline V gene (reference sequence). V was shortened by 1 base and J by 5 bases, with 12 bases between the two germline ends. The CDR3 totals 15 residues.